This TCR beta chain is drawn from a study of blood T cells in healthy people across ages. Trimming removed 1 base from V and 5 bases from J, with 6 bases in between. The CDR3 extends over 12 amino acids. CDR1 and CDR2 from the germline V gene are LGHNA and YNFKEQ. For the second PCR, which ran for about 7 to 11 cycles, a sample-barcoded 5' primer and a J-beta primer mix were used. TCRdb re-called the 5' RACE reads with MiXCR, one entry per CDR3 protein. The data contain over 1,300,000 distinct CDR3 sequences, almost 60% of them singletons. Isolated per sample were at least 7 million PBMCs. This clonotype showed up many times.

The TCR comes from a young man in good health. Sequencing used blood. The V call is TRBV4-2, the J call TRBJ2-7, with D perhaps given as TRBD1 or TRBD2 (5 bases each). The CDR3 loop is CASSQGGDEQYF. CDR3 in DNA: TGTGCCAGCAGCCAAGGAGGGGACGAGCAGTACTTC.